These 26 T cell receptor beta chains were sequenced from one sample in a study of post-analysis software for immune sequencing data. General study results and limits: In patients, five or six TRBV segments were more frequent than in controls, with TRBV5-6, TRBV5-1 and TRBV20-1 among them.

Each TCR beta cDNA library carried unique molecular identifiers. One entry per CDR3 protein results from TCRdb running MiXCR on the PCR reads. The sample shows 820,000 or so distinct CDR3 sequences, 53% of them seen only once. Antigens for these TCRs are unknown. Sequencing used blood. The receptors were gathered from a girl between 10 and 17 years old with multiple sclerosis.

This sequence joins TRBV24-1 and TRBJ2-7, with a possible D match to TRBD2 (5 bases). The DNA end lines up better with TRBJ2-5; the J call may be wrong. The CDR3 spans 15 residues. Germline loops: CDR1 KGHDR, CDR2 SFDVKD. For the CDR3, the DNA is TGTGCCACCAGAGACCCCAGCGGTCCGGAGGAGACCCAGTACTTC. Its protein is CATRDPSGPEETQYF.

This clonotype was observed a handful of times. The CDR3 is CSARVPSGGYTF. The CDR3 DNA reads TGCAGTGCTAGAGTCCCTTCGGGCGGCTACACCTTC. The chain uses TRBV20-1 and TRBJ1-2; D remains unclear. Germline V gene lookup returns CDR1 DFQATT and CDR2 SNEGSKA (reference sequence). CDR3 length equals 12 residues. V was shortened by 1 base and J by 8 bases, with 11 bases between the two germline ends.

In its sample, this clonotype was seen once. The chain employs TRBV6-1 and TRBJ1-2; D call uncertain. The CDR3 is made up of 19 amino acids. Germline values: CDR1 MNHNS, CDR2 SASEGT. The V and J ends lost 7 bases and 1 base respectively, with 28 bases between them. CDR3 nucleotide sequence: TGTGCCAGCACTCGTCAACACACGCTCCCTCGGTCCCTTAACTATGGCTACACCTTC. This encodes CASTRQHTLPRSLNYGYTF.

The sample holds a few counts of this clonotype. CDR3 region: CASSFSLREQFF. CDR3 DNA sequence: TGTGCCAGCAGTTTCAGTCTTCGAGAGCAGTTCTTC. The chain carries TRBV6-2 or TRBV6-3 and TRBJ2-1; D uncertain. Looked up from germline, CDR1 is MNHEY and CDR2 is SVGEGT. The CDR3 consists of 12 residues. The V end was cut by 4 bases, the J end by 10 bases, with 11 bases between.

In this sample, this clonotype turned up once. The genes are TRBV2 and TRBJ2-4, with D unresolved. The DNA end lines up better with TRBJ2-7; the J call may be wrong. The CDR3 has 11 amino acids. Per germline, CDR1 SNHLY and CDR2 FYNNEI. CDR3 sequence: CASRPGDEQYF. The CDR3 DNA reads as TGTGCCAGCAGACCAGGAGACGAGCAGTACTTC.

The chain employs TRBV20-1 and TRBJ2-3; no definite D call. The CDR3 spans 13 residues. Germline V lookup: CDR1 DFQATT, CDR2 SNEGSKA (reference sequence). V lost 1 base, J lost 7 bases, and 12 bases lay in between. As DNA, the CDR3 is TGCAGTGCTAGAGCCCCCATGGAAAATACGCAGTATTTT. It translates to CSARAPMENTQYF.

The rearrangement links TRBV3-1 to TRBJ2-1, with 14 bases that match TRBD2. The trim removed 1 base at V and 2 bases at J, leaving 19 bases unmatched. CDR3 length equals 23 residues. Germline-derived CDR1 and CDR2 are LGHDT and YNNKEL (reference sequence). This CDR3 is CASSQGLPRTSGGPPHTYNEQFF. The CDR3 region has the DNA TGTGCCAGCAGCCAAGGCCTGCCCCGGACTAGCGGGGGGCCACCACATACCTACAATGAGCAGTTCTTC.

This chain links TRBV5-1 with TRBJ2-5, with D perhaps matching TRBD2 (6 bases). The J call is doubtful: the DNA matches TRBJ2-7 better. Germline V lookup: CDR1 SGHRS, CDR2 YFSETQ. The CDR3 is 15 residues long. As DNA, the CDR3 is TGCGCCAGCAGCTTAGTGACAGCGGGTTCCTACGAGCAGTACTTC. Protein: CASSLVTAGSYEQYF.

The chain is built from TRBV19 and TRBJ1-2; unclear D gene. V dropped 1 base and J dropped 6 bases, with 18 bases sitting between them. Germline-derived CDR1 and CDR2 are LNHDA and SQIVND (reference sequence). This CDR3 has 16 amino acids. CDR3 in amino acids: CASSIGSHSRPNGYTF. The CDR3 DNA sequence: TGTGCCAGTAGTATAGGGAGTCACTCGAGGCCCAATGGCTACACCTTC.

On this clonotype: This could be a read error, since a much larger clone is one nucleotide away. The chain has TRBV12-3 or TRBV12-4 and TRBJ2-7; perhaps TRBD2 as D (5 bases). CDR3 length: 12 residues. The V end lost 7 bases, the J end lost 3 bases, and 10 bases lay between the germline ends. CDR3 loop: CASMRDGYEQYV. The CDR3, as DNA: TGTGCCAGCATGAGGGATGGCTACGAGCAGTACGTC.

This clonotype showed up just once. The CDR3: CASATEGGSKGTQYF. DNA of the CDR3: TGTGCCAGCGCCACGGAGGGAGGGAGCAAAGGGACCCAGTACTTC. V usage is TRBV7-8 and J usage is TRBJ2-5, with 7 bases lining up with TRBD2. V lost 8 bases, J lost 7 bases, and 16 bases stayed unmatched. This CDR3 has 15 amino acids. Germline V gene sequence: CDR1 SGHVS, CDR2 FQNEAQ.

V usage is TRBV6-5 and J usage is TRBJ1-1; D ambiguous. From germline, CDR1 is MNHEY and CDR2 SVGAGI. V dropped 2 bases and J dropped 0 bases, with 19 bases sitting between them. The CDR3 is made up of 18 amino acids. The CDR3 DNA is TGTGCCAGCAGTTACATGGCCGCAGGAAATGGGATGAACACTGAAGCTTTCTTT. This translates into CASSYMAAGNGMNTEAFF.

This rearrangement joins TRBV7-2 to TRBJ2-3; weak D call: TRBD2 (7 bases). Trimming pared 5 bases from V and 3 bases from J, leaving 18 bases between. Germline V gene data show CDR1 as SGHTA and CDR2 as FQGNSA. The CDR3 runs to 16 residues. CDR3 nucleotides: TGTGCCAGCAGCGTATACGATGGGGGGGCGACAGATACGCAGTATTTT. It translates to CASSVYDGGATDTQYF.

The DNA of the CDR3 is TGTGCCAGCAGTTTAGGGGCTAGCGGGATAGGGGATACGCAGTATTTT. Amino acid sequence: CASSLGASGIGDTQYF. The chain employs TRBV28 and TRBJ2-3; TRBD2 agrees at 9 bases. The CDR3 sequence is 16 residues long. Germline CDR1 and CDR2: MDHEN and SYDVKM. The J segment lost 6 bases and the V segment lost 2 bases, leaving 9 bases of the junction unmatched.

This chain links TRBV6-1 with TRBJ2-7; D ambiguous. Trimming shortened V by 0 bases and J by 3 bases, and 12 bases separated the two germline ends. The CDR3 extends over 15 amino acids. Germline loops: CDR1 MNHNS, CDR2 SASEGT. CDR3 nucleotide sequence: TGTGCCAGCAGTGAAGCGAGATCTCGACGCTACGAGCAGTACTTC. This translates into CASSEARSRRYEQYF.

The rearrangement joins TRBV12-3 or TRBV12-4 to TRBJ2-1, with 13 bases identical to TRBD2. With 6 bases clipped from V and 12 bases from J, the junction kept 11 bases outside the gene matches. The CDR3 contains 15 residues. The CDR3 loop reads CASRSLAGGLRRQFF. The CDR3 nucleotides read TGTGCCAGCAGATCACTAGCGGGAGGGCTCAGACGGCAGTTCTTC.

This clonotype was counted between two and nine times. V usage is TRBV13 and J usage is TRBJ2-5, with TRBD2 identical over 8 bases. The germline V gene encodes CDR1 PRHDT and CDR2 FYEKMQ (reference sequence). The CDR3 consists of 15 residues. V was pared by 2 bases and J by 4 bases, with 6 bases of the junction left unmatched. CDR3 loop: CASSLTGGARETQYF. CDR3 nucleotides: TGTGCCAGCAGCTTAACGGGGGGGGCGCGAGAGACCCAGTACTTC.

The gene calls are TRBV9 and TRBJ1-1; TRBD1 might be the D (5 bases). Trimming cost V 0 bases and J 1 base, with 13 bases left between them. The CDR3 has 16 residues. Germline V gene data show CDR1 as SGDLS and CDR2 as YYNGEE. Here the CDR3 DNA reads TGTGCCAGCAGCGTAGGAAGGGGACGGTCGAACACTGAAGCTTTCTTT. This sequence encodes CASSVGRGRSNTEAFF.

Only a few counts were recorded for this clonotype. The chain is built from TRBV7-2 and TRBJ1-5, with a tentative D call TRBD1 (6 bases). Trimming stripped 5 bases from V and 10 bases from J, with 24 bases between. Per the germline V gene, CDR1 is SGHTA and CDR2 is FQGNSA. This CDR3 is 16 amino acids long. CDR3 bases: TGTGCCAGCAGCCGCATTTCCGCTGGGGCGGGGACACCCCAGCATTTT. It specifies CASSRISAGAGTPQHF. The whole variable domain, remainder taken from reference TRBV7-2 and TRBJ1-5, is GAGVSQSPSNKVTEKGKDVELRCDPISGHTALYWYRQSLGQGLEFLIYFQGNSAPDKSGLPSDRFSAERTGGSVSTLTIQRTQQEDSAVYLCASSRISAGAGTPQHFGDGTRLSIL.

The chain employs TRBV3-1 and TRBJ2-3, with D hard to call. V was pared by 1 base and J by 6 bases, with 11 bases between. The length of the CDR3 is 14 residues. CDR1 LGHDT and CDR2 YNNKEL come from the germline V gene (reference sequence). CDR3 sequence reads: CASSQGPVLDTQYF. CDR3 bases: TGTGCCAGCAGCCAAGGACCGGTCCTCGATACGCAGTATTTT.

DNA for the CDR3: TGTGCCAGCAGCCTACCCCGGACAGGTACTTCTGGGGCCAACGTCCTGACTTTC. Translating gives CASSLPRTGTSGANVLTF. This rearrangement joins TRBV14 to TRBJ2-6, with 7 bases fitting TRBD1. J gave up 1 base and V 4 bases, and 10 bases lay outside the gene matches. CDR3 size: 18 residues. Germline V gene lookup returns CDR1 SGHDN and CDR2 FVKESK.

The CDR3 reads CASSLRDSHGYTF. The CDR3 DNA follows: TGTGCCAGCAGTCTCCGGGACAGCCATGGCTACACCTTC. The chain employs TRBV12-3 or TRBV12-4 and TRBJ1-2, with TRBD1 matching over 7 bases. The CDR3 loop spans 13 amino acids. J gave up 6 bases and V 5 bases, and 6 bases lay outside the gene matches.

The V and J genes are TRBV18 and TRBJ2-1; D perhaps matches TRBD2 (7 bases). V lost 1 base to trimming and J lost 3 bases, with 13 bases between them. The CDR3 loop spans 16 amino acids. CDR1 and CDR2 (germline): KGHSH, LQKENI. For the CDR3, the DNA is TGTGCCAGCTCACCACTCGACGGGGGGCTCTACAATGAGCAGTTCTTC. Encoded protein: CASSPLDGGLYNEQFF.

This chain joins TRBV20-1 and TRBJ2-1; possible D gene TRBD2, 7 bases. Germline assignment: CDR1 DFQATT and CDR2 SNEGSKA (reference sequence). Trimming pared 1 base from V and 0 bases from J, leaving 10 bases between. The CDR3 consists of 15 residues. Written as DNA, the CDR3 is TGCAGTGCTAGAGGGCGGGGGCTCTCCTACAATGAGCAGTTCTTC. Protein: CSARGRGLSYNEQFF.

V usage is TRBV18 and J usage is TRBJ2-1; TRBD2 matches at 15 bases. V gave up 0 bases and J gave up 8 bases; unmatched junction bases: 5. Germline values: CDR1 KGHSH, CDR2 LQKENI. This CDR3 is 17 amino acids long. The CDR3 protein is CASSPPGLAGGPDEQFF. Written as DNA, the CDR3 is TGTGCCAGCTCACCACCTGGACTAGCGGGAGGGCCGGATGAGCAGTTCTTC.

This clonotype was detected a few times. This sequence joins TRBV29-1 and TRBJ2-1, with D perhaps being TRBD1 or TRBD2 (6 bases each). The CDR3 sequence is 14 residues long. Germline V CDR1 and CDR2: SQVTM, ANQGSEA. Between the trimmed V and J ends, which lost 7 bases and 2 bases, there was a span of 15 bases. The CDR3, as DNA: TGCAGCGGGGGGGCGAGACTAGCCTACAATGAGCAGTTCTTC. Amino acids: CSGGARLAYNEQFF.